These T cell receptor beta chains were read from a single sample in a study of human T cells and chemical hapten exposure. TCRdb re-called the RACE reads through MiXCR, storing one row per CDR3 protein. Altogether 100,000 to 150,000 distinct CDR3 sequences are present, roughly 14% being singletons, with the ten largest covering approximately 2.6%. This specimen was whole blood, taken in connection with sensitization to the hapten diphenylcyclopropenone (DPC). All receptors come from a woman younger than 35 with alopecia areata. Some clones in this sample may be carry-over from other donors' samples. The CDR3 runs from the conserved cysteine through the conserved F or W. A D gene is named only where the DNA matches it firmly. For some rows the clone size is stated as once, few or many, or as a class when expanded; others skip it.

TGCGCCAGCAGCCCTCATTCCGGGGACACCTACGAGCAGTACTTC	CASSPHSGDTYEQYF	.	.	TRBJ2-7	TRBV4-3
TGTGCCAGCAGCGAGAGTAGGGGGGCCGGTGGCACTGAAGCTTTCTTT	CASSESRGAGGTEAFF	.	many	TRBJ1-1	TRBV28
TGTGCCAGCGGTGGACGGGCGCAAGAGACCCAGTACTTC	CASGGRAQETQYF	.	few	TRBJ2-5	TRBV9
TGTGCCTGGAGTTCGGGACTTCAAGAGACCCAGTACTTC	CAWSSGLQETQYF	.	few	TRBJ2-5	TRBV30
TGTGCCAGCAGCGTGGGTGGCGGCAGCACAGATACGCAGTATTTT	CASSVGGGSTDTQYF	.	.	TRBJ2-3	TRBV6-5
TGTGCCAGCAACCCCGACAGGGCCTACGAGCAGTACTTC	CASNPDRAYEQYF	.	few	TRBJ2-7	TRBV3-2
TGTGCCAGCAGCTTAGCCCGACTAGCGGGGATGGAGACCCAGTACTTC	CASSLARLAGMETQYF	TRBD2	few	TRBJ2-5	TRBV7-9
TGTGCCAGCATGGGACTTCCATTTCACGATCAGCCCCAGCATTTT	CASMGLPFHDQPQHF	.	few	TRBJ1-5	TRBV5-4
TGTGCCAGCTCACCACCGGCGGATGAGACCCAGTACTTC	CASSPPADETQYF	.	few	TRBJ2-5	TRBV18
TGTGCCAGCAGCGTAGGTGACCCCTTTGAGGAGCAGTACTTC	CASSVGDPFEEQYF	.	once	TRBJ2-7	TRBV9
TGTGCCAGCAGCTTAGTCCGGGGGGGTGACGAGCAGTACTTC	CASSLVRGGDEQYF	TRBD2	few	TRBJ2-7	TRBV7-2
TGTGCCAGTAGTACCGCGGACACCCTAGCCAAAAACATTCAGTACTTC	CASSTADTLAKNIQYF	.	few	TRBJ2-4	TRBV19
TGCGCCAGCAGCTTCCAGGGGGGTGGCACTGAAGCTTTCTTT	CASSFQGGGTEAFF	TRBD1	.	TRBJ1-1	TRBV5-1
TGTGCCAGCAGTTTAGAGGGGGGCCGGAGGGGCTATGAGCAGTTCTTC	CASSLEGGRRGYEQFF	.	.	TRBJ2-1	TRBV28
TGTGCCAGCAGTGGGACAGGGGAACCCTACGAGCAGTACTTC	CASSGTGEPYEQYF	TRBD1	.	TRBJ2-7	TRBV11-2
TGTGCCAGCAGTTCTGGGCGGGTAACAGGGCTTGAGCCCCAGCATTTT	CASSSGRVTGLEPQHF	.	many	TRBJ1-5	TRBV2
TGTGCCAGCCAGGGGGACAGGATCAGCTACGAGCAGTACTTC	CASQGDRISYEQYF	TRBD1	.	TRBJ2-7	TRBV2
TGTGCCAGCAGCTTAGTTGTCGGGACAGGGGGCATCACCAATCAGCCCCAGCATTTT	CASSLVVGTGGITNQPQHF	TRBD1	.	TRBJ1-5	TRBV7-9
TGCAGTGCTTGGAGGACCCCTGGCTACACCTTC	CSAWRTPGYTF	.	many	TRBJ1-2	TRBV20-1
TGTGCCAGCAGTTACGACAGTTCCATACCCCTGGGGATACAGCCCCAGCATTTT	CASSYDSSIPLGIQPQHF	.	many	TRBJ1-5	TRBV6-2/TRBV6-3
TGTGCCAGCAGCTTAGATCGAGCAGGGAAACTGTTTTTT	CASSLDRAGKLFF	.	few	TRBJ1-4	TRBV11-2
TGTGCCAGCGCGGGACAGAATAGCAATCAGCCCCAGCATTTT	CASAGQNSNQPQHF	TRBD1	.	TRBJ1-5	TRBV12-3/TRBV12-4
TGTGCCAGCAGTCTACCGGGACTAGCGGGGGGGCCACGGTACAATGAGCAGTTCTTC	CASSLPGLAGGPRYNEQFF	TRBD2	.	TRBJ2-1	TRBV12-3/TRBV12-4
TGCGCCAGCAGCCAAGTCCCTAGCGGGGGCATACAAGAGACCCAGTACTTC	CASSQVPSGGIQETQYF	TRBD2	.	TRBJ2-5	TRBV4-1
TGTGCCAGCAATCGGCCCTCCGGGTACGAGCAGTACTTC	CASNRPSGYEQYF	.	few	TRBJ2-7	TRBV28
TGCGCCAGCAGGCCCGGACTAGCGGGGTATAGCACAGATACGCAGTATTTT	CASRPGLAGYSTDTQYF	TRBD2	few	TRBJ2-3	TRBV5-1
TGTGCCAGCAGTGGGGACGGGACATATCAGCCCCAGCATTTT	CASSGDGTYQPQHF	.	many	TRBJ1-5	TRBV2
TGTGCCAGCAGTTTGCGGAACAGGCAAGATGAAAAACTGTTTTTT	CASSLRNRQDEKLFF	.	few	TRBJ1-4	TRBV12-3/TRBV12-4
TGCAGCGTTGAAGGCGTCAGGGGAGCGCGCGGGCAGTATTTT	CSVEGVRGARGQYF	.	.	TRBJ2-3	TRBV29-1
TGTGCCAGCAGCTTCCCGGGGCGGCAAGAGACCCAGTACTTC	CASSFPGRQETQYF	.	.	TRBJ2-5	TRBV7-9
TGTGCCAGCAGTGACAACGTCCTGACTTTC	CASSDNVLTF	.	.	TRBJ2-6	TRBV11-2
.	CASSTSGDEQFF	.	many	TRBJ2-1	TRBV28
TGTGCCAGCAGATCTACAGGGAGCGAGCAGTACTTC	CASRSTGSEQYF	.	.	TRBJ2-7	TRBV6-5
TGTGCCAGCAGGGGCAGGGAAGAGACCCAGTACTTC	CASRGREETQYF	.	few	TRBJ2-5	TRBV7-8
TGCGCCAGCAGCTTGGATGGGGCGAGGGTCACGGGCTACACCTTC	CASSLDGARVTGYTF	.	many	TRBJ1-2	TRBV5-1
TGCAGCGTTGAACCCGGGGGGGCTTATACGCAGTATTTT	CSVEPGGAYTQYF	TRBD2	.	TRBJ2-3	TRBV29-1
TGTGCCAGCAACCCTGGGAGGTCTAATGAAAAACTGTTTTTT	CASNPGRSNEKLFF	.	few	TRBJ1-4	TRBV7-9
TGTGCCAGCAGCCCCCAGGCCTCTGGGGGCTGGGGCGGGGAGCTGTTTTTT	CASSPQASGGWGGELFF	.	.	TRBJ2-2	TRBV7-2
TGCAGTGCTAGAGTGGGGGGCGAGGGAATCTATGGCTACACCTTC	CSARVGGEGIYGYTF	.	many	TRBJ1-2	TRBV20-1
TGTGCCAGCAGCCACCGTAGGGGCACTGGAGCTTTCTTT	CASSHRRGTGAFF	.	.	TRBJ1-1	TRBV7-2
TGTGCCAGCAGCCCTGGGGTGACTAGCACAGATACGCAGTATTTT	CASSPGVTSTDTQYF	.	.	TRBJ2-3	TRBV7-2
TGTGCCAGCAGCCAAGGATGGGGGCGCAGCAATGAGCAGTTCTTC	CASSQGWGRSNEQFF	.	many	TRBJ2-1	TRBV14
TGTGCCAGCAGTGACTTTGAGGGTGTGGGTTCCTACAATGAGCAGTTCTTC	CASSDFEGVGSYNEQFF	.	few	TRBJ2-1	TRBV2
TGTGCCAGCAGAACCCGTGAGGGAGCTAGCTACAATGAGCAGTTCTTC	CASRTREGASYNEQFF	.	few	TRBJ2-1	TRBV6-2/TRBV6-3
TGTGCCAGCAATGGGGACACAAGCTCCTACAATGAGCAGTTCTTC	CASNGDTSSYNEQFF	.	few	TRBJ2-1	TRBV2
TGTGCCAGCAGTTTATCGAATTCCGCAGGGCTATCGATCGGTGAGCAGTTCTTC	CASSLSNSAGLSIGEQFF	.	.	TRBJ2-1	TRBV27
TGTGCCAGCAGCTTAGAGGGGATTGAGTTCTTC	CASSLEGIEFF	.	few	TRBJ2-1	TRBV7-9